This TCR beta chain emerged from a study of OX40 agonist ivuxolimab in advanced cancers. Trimming cost V 0 bases and J 5 bases; bases outside gene matches: 6. The V gene's germline CDR1 is SGHTA and CDR2 FQGNSA. This CDR3 region has 16 residues. Study-level results: By week 6 at 0.1 to 3.0 mg/kg, blood CD4+ and CD8+ T cells had expanded clonally. CD4+ T cells averaged fewer expanded clones than CD8+ T cells. Compared with others, partial responders at 0.1-3.0 mg/kg displayed clonal expansion among the lowest. Some nonresponders also had low normalized T-cell clonal expansion.

Method: immunoSEQ multiplex PCR; TCRdb's copy keeps in-frame clones and lacks some. The sample lists 20,000 to 25,000 clones, about 88% occurring once. Details on this clone: The antigen remains undetermined.

The sample in question was CD4+ or CD8+ T cells sorted from blood, obtained in a trial of the OX40 agonist ivuxolimab. The clonotype comes from an adult with an advanced solid tumor such as melanoma, head and neck, liver or kidney cancer. The rearrangement links TRBV7-2 to TRBJ2-5, with TRBD2 matching over 10 bases. The CDR3 sequence is CASSLALAGGRETQYF. CDR3 nucleotide sequence: TGTGCCAGCAGCTTAGCGTTAGCGGGGGGACGGGAGACCCAGTACTTC.